These 27 T cell receptor beta chains share one sample of origin, sequenced in a study of technical replicates of blood from a handful of donors. Sequencing was performed with immunoSEQ multiplex PCR; in TCRdb, only in-frame clones are kept and a portion is missing. The sample includes approximately 100,000 clones, approximately 95% of them seen just once. Sequenced input: T cells isolated from PBMCs. The receptor source for this set is a human donor in good health.

V is TRBV12-5 and J is TRBJ2-1; weak D call: TRBD1 (6 bases). The CDR3 sequence is 17 residues long. Germline V gene lookup returns CDR1 LGHNT and CDR2 FRNRAP. Trimming pared 0 bases from V and 3 bases from J, leaving 15 bases between. The CDR3 spells CASGLVQGSARYNEQFF. The CDR3 coding sequence is TGTGCTAGTGGTTTGGTACAGGGTAGCGCCCGCTACAATGAGCAGTTCTTC.

The CDR3 coding sequence is TGTGCCAGCGGAGGAGGGGTCGATAGCTCCTACGAGCAGTACTTC. Amino acid sequence: CASGGGVDSSYEQYF. This chain uses TRBV28 with TRBJ2-7; perhaps TRBD2 as D (6 bases). The CDR3 runs to 15 residues. V lost 8 bases to trimming and J lost 0 bases, with 17 bases between them. Germline lookup yields CDR1 MDHEN and CDR2 SYDVKM.

This chain links TRBV19 with TRBJ2-1; D is perhaps TRBD2 (5 bases). Germline values: CDR1 LNHDA, CDR2 SQIVND (reference sequence). The CDR3 consists of 15 residues. V dropped 5 bases and J dropped 6 bases, with 17 bases sitting between them. CDR3 loop: CASSPGSGGLNEQFF. CDR3 nucleotides: TGTGCCAGTAGTCCTGGGAGCGGCGGTCTCAATGAGCAGTTCTTC.

The V gene is TRBV5-1, the J gene TRBJ2-1; TRBD2 agrees at 9 bases. V was clipped by 4 bases and J by 12 bases; unmatched bases: 8. The V gene's germline CDR1 is SGHRS and CDR2 YFSETQ. The CDR3 extends over 13 amino acids. CDR3 in DNA: TGCGCCAGCAGCCCGAGGCGGGAGGGAGGGCAGTTCTTC. Translating it yields CASSPRREGGQFF.

The chain combines TRBV27 with TRBJ2-1; 10 bases map to TRBD2. There are 15 residues in the CDR3. CDR1 and CDR2 from the germline V gene are MNHEY and SMNVEV (reference sequence). V was pared by 3 bases and J by 4 bases, with 3 bases of the junction left unmatched. CDR3 protein: CASSLSSGGYNEQFF. The CDR3 coding sequence is TGTGCCAGCAGTTTGTCTAGCGGGGGATACAATGAGCAGTTCTTC.

The chain carries TRBV5-4 and TRBJ2-1; D is undetermined. CDR3 length equals 12 residues. V lost 3 bases and J 6 bases, leaving 7 bases between the germline ends. Germline V CDR1 and CDR2: SGHNT, YYREEE (reference sequence). CDR3 loop: CASSSELNEQFF. The CDR3 bases are TGTGCCAGCAGCTCTGAGCTCAATGAGCAGTTCTTC.

This chain joins TRBV2 and TRBJ1-5; 7 bases agree with TRBD1. CDR3 length equals 14 residues. CDR1 and CDR2 from the germline V gene are SNHLY and FYNNEI. V lost 5 bases to trimming and J lost 4 bases; unmatched junction nucleotides: 5. CDR3 in amino acids: CASSFDRANQPQHF. In nucleotides, the CDR3 is TGTGCCAGCAGTTTTGACAGGGCGAATCAGCCCCAGCATTTT.

This clone occurred once. The chain has TRBV5-1 and TRBJ2-1; 8 bases fit TRBD2. Germline CDR1 SGHRS, CDR2 YFSETQ. Trimming at V came to 0 bases and at J to 4 bases, leaving 3 bases not matched to a gene. CDR3 size: 15 residues. The CDR3 coding sequence is TGCGCCAGCAGCTTGGTTGCGGGGGGTTACAATGAGCAGTTCTTC. This sequence encodes CASSLVAGGYNEQFF.

The chain has TRBV5-4 and TRBJ2-1; D possibly corresponds to TRBD2 (5 bases). CDR3 length: 17 amino acids. The germline V gene encodes CDR1 SGHNT and CDR2 YYREEE (reference sequence). The V and J ends lost 1 base and 0 bases respectively, with 14 bases between them. Here the CDR3 DNA reads TGTGCCAGCAGCTTGATTGGCGGGTTAAGCTCCTACAATGAGCAGTTCTTC. Residues: CASSLIGGLSSYNEQFF.

The J gene is TRBJ2-1, the V gene TRBV4-1; D is undetermined. Trimming stripped 1 base from V and 8 bases from J, with 12 bases between. CDR3 length equals 14 residues. The V gene's germline CDR1 is MGHRA and CDR2 YSYEKL. Written as DNA, the CDR3 is TGCGCCAGCAGCCAAGTCGATTTACGGGATGAGCAGTTCTTC. This gives the protein CASSQVDLRDEQFF.

The chain couples TRBV6-1 to TRBJ1-2; possibly TRBD1 for D (6 bases). This CDR3 region has 14 residues. V lost 2 bases and J 7 bases, leaving 14 bases between the germline ends. Germline V CDR1 and CDR2: MNHNS, SASEGT. The CDR3 sequence: CASSERGGVVGYTF. The CDR3 DNA reads TGTGCCAGCAGTGAACGAGGGGGGGTCGTTGGCTACACCTTC.

V is TRBV14 and J is TRBJ2-7; 7 bases align to TRBD1. This CDR3 has 14 amino acids. Looked up from germline, CDR1 is SGHDN and CDR2 is FVKESK. The V segment lost 1 base and the J segment 4 bases; nucleotides outside the gene matches: 4. In DNA form, the CDR3 reads TGTGCCAGCAGCCAAGCGGGGACAGCTTACGAGCAGTACTTC. Translation gives CASSQAGTAYEQYF.

The chain's CDR3 is CASSGQGALIETQYF. In nucleotides, the CDR3 is TGTGCCAGCAGCGGACAGGGGGCACTCATCGAGACCCAGTACTTC. The chain combines TRBV5-4 with TRBJ2-5; 11 bases map to TRBD1. The germline V gene has CDR1 SGHNT and CDR2 YYREEE (reference sequence). The V segment lost 4 bases and the J segment 5 bases; nucleotides outside the gene matches: 7. The CDR3 covers 15 residues.

The chain combines TRBV6-1 with TRBJ1-1; D call uncertain. Trimming removed 0 bases at V and 5 bases at J, with 13 bases between. CDR1 is MNHNS, CDR2 SASEGT, per germline. The length of the CDR3 is 15 residues. In DNA, the CDR3 is TGTGCCAGCAGTGAAGCGGAGGGAGAAGGGACTGAAGCTTTCTTT. Amino acids: CASSEAEGEGTEAFF.

V is TRBV18 and J is TRBJ1-1, with D possibly matching TRBD1 (6 bases). CDR1 is KGHSH, CDR2 LQKENI, per germline. V was trimmed by 4 bases and J by 3 bases, leaving 9 bases between them. The CDR3 covers 13 residues. CDR3 region: CASSREGDTEAFF. CDR3 DNA sequence: TGTGCCAGCTCACGAGAGGGGGACACTGAAGCTTTCTTT.

This sequence joins TRBV27 and TRBJ2-1; TRBD2 matches at 9 bases. Trimming at V came to 2 bases and at J to 8 bases, leaving 7 bases not matched to a gene. The CDR3 runs to 15 residues. Germline values: CDR1 MNHEY, CDR2 SMNVEV (reference sequence). The CDR3, as DNA: TGTGCCAGCAGTTTAGGGCCTAGCGGGAACTATGAGCAGTTCTTC. Protein: CASSLGPSGNYEQFF.

V gene TRBV19 combines with J gene TRBJ1-5; TRBD1 matches 8 bases. V lost 7 bases to trimming and J lost 5 bases; unmatched junction nucleotides: 10. In germline, CDR1 is LNHDA, CDR2 SQIVND (reference sequence). This CDR3 contains 15 residues. As DNA, the CDR3 is TGTGCCAGTACAGGGGGCCCTACGCTTGATCAGCCCCAGCATTTT. It codes for CASTGGPTLDQPQHF.

V is TRBV11-2 and J is TRBJ1-2; TRBD1 aligns across 8 bases. The CDR3 spans 15 residues. Germline assignment: CDR1 SGHAT and CDR2 FQNNGV. The V segment lost 6 bases and the J segment 3 bases; nucleotides outside the gene matches: 9. The CDR3 is CASRAGQGGYYGYTF. Here the CDR3 DNA reads TGTGCCAGCAGAGCTGGACAGGGTGGGTACTATGGCTACACCTTC.

Concerning this clone itself: Other DNA sequences in the same sample also yield this CDR3. The chain joins TRBV30 to TRBJ2-7; TRBD1 matches at 8 bases. Germline values: CDR1 GTSNPN, CDR2 SVGIG (reference sequence). Germline trimming cut 0 bases from V and 7 bases from J; bases unmatched to any gene: 5. This CDR3 is 13 amino acids long. The DNA for the CDR3 is TGTGCCTGGAGTGTGCAGGGGGCGCGGGAGCAGTACTTC. The encoded protein is CAWSVQGAREQYF.

The V gene is TRBV14, the J gene TRBJ2-7; unclear D gene. The CDR3 spans 11 residues. Per the germline V gene, CDR1 is SGHDN and CDR2 is FVKESK. V gave up 3 bases and J gave up 6 bases, with 6 bases separating them. The CDR3 region is CASSQQAEQYF. In nucleotides, the CDR3 is TGTGCCAGCAGCCAGCAGGCCGAGCAGTACTTC.

The chain links TRBV2 to TRBJ2-5; a possible D gene is TRBD1 (5 bases). Germline V gives CDR1 SNHLY, CDR2 FYNNEI. The CDR3 contains 16 residues. V lost 3 bases and J 1 base, leaving 15 bases between the germline ends. The CDR3 sequence is CASSERTSLLQETQYF. The CDR3 DNA reads as TGTGCCAGCAGTGAGAGGACATCCCTCCTCCAAGAGACCCAGTACTTC. Looking up the rest from reference TRBV2 and TRBJ2-5 gives the full variable domain: EPEVTQTPSHQVTQMGQEVILRCVPISNHLYFYWYRQILGQKVEFLVSFYNNEISEKSEIFDDQFSVERPDGSNFTLKIRSTKLEDSAMYFCASSERTSLLQETQYFGPGTRLLVL.

The chain uses TRBV18 and TRBJ1-4; 7 nucleotides align to TRBD1. Germline assignment: CDR1 KGHSH and CDR2 LQKENI. V shed 3 bases and J 4 bases; nucleotides not matched to a gene: 5. The CDR3 covers 15 residues. The CDR3 loop is CASSPRGQVNEKLFF. For the CDR3, the DNA is TGTGCCAGCTCACCTAGGGGGCAGGTTAATGAAAAACTGTTTTTT.

The gene calls are TRBV6-1 and TRBJ2-7; 7 bases agree with TRBD2. CDR3 length equals 13 residues. The V gene end was trimmed by 7 bases and the J gene end by 3 bases; junction bases not matched to a gene: 6. Germline lookup yields CDR1 MNHNS and CDR2 SASEGT. CDR3 residues: CASKGGIIYEQYF. The CDR3 DNA reads TGTGCCAGCAAGGGAGGGATTATCTACGAGCAGTACTTC.

This chain joins TRBV9 and TRBJ2-3; D might be TRBD2 (6 bases). Trimming took off 3 bases at V and 11 bases at J, with 10 bases between the two ends. The CDR3 loop spans 11 amino acids. Germline V gene lookup returns CDR1 SGDLS and CDR2 YYNGEE. CDR3 bases: TGTGCCAGCAGCGAAGGGACTCAGCAGTATTTT. This translates into CASSEGTQQYF.

The chain carries TRBV4-1 and TRBJ1-1; 9 nucleotides align to TRBD1. With V trimmed by 8 bases and J by 6 bases, 10 bases remained unmatched. The CDR3 covers 14 residues. Germline V gene lookup returns CDR1 MGHRA and CDR2 YSYEKL. CDR3 DNA: TGCGCCAGCGACTCAACAGGGGGCGCGGCTGAAGCTTTCTTT. This sequence encodes CASDSTGGAAEAFF.

In this sample, this clone turned up once. The V and J genes are TRBV7-9 and TRBJ1-3; D not certain. The V gene lost 1 base and the J gene lost 0 bases, with 13 bases spanning the gap. Germline V lookup: CDR1 SEHNR, CDR2 FQNEAQ (reference sequence). This CDR3 is 17 amino acids long. The CDR3 nucleotides read TGTGCCAGCAGCTTAGGATCAGAGGCGGGCTCTGGAAACACCATATATTTT. Protein: CASSLGSEAGSGNTIYF. Complete variable domain (other parts from reference TRBV7-9 and TRBJ1-3): DTGVSQNPRHKITKRGQNVTFRCDPISEHNRLYWYRQTLGQGPEFLTYFQNEAQLEKSRLLSDRFSAERPKGSFSTLEIQRTEQGDSAMYLCASSLGSEAGSGNTIYFGEGSWLTVV.

The chain carries TRBV2 and TRBJ2-2; TRBD2 aligns across 14 bases. J gave up 7 bases and V 4 bases, and 2 bases lay outside the gene matches. The V gene's germline CDR1 is SNHLY and CDR2 FYNNEI. This CDR3 comprises 15 residues. The CDR3 is CASSGLAGGRGELFF. The CDR3 DNA reads TGTGCCAGCAGTGGACTAGCGGGGGGGCGCGGGGAGCTGTTTTTT.